The T cell receptor beta chain under discussion was sequenced for a study of CD8+ T cells in alopecia areata. Per germline, CDR1 SEHNR and CDR2 FQNEAQ (reference sequence). Trimming cost V 6 bases and J 3 bases; bases outside gene matches: 9. The CDR3 is 16 amino acids. RNA, once extracted, was reverse transcribed into cDNA for use as the sequencing template. This table comes from immunoSEQ multiplex PCR, and its TCRdb copy is limited to in-frame clones, with some not included. The sample contains 150,000 to 200,000 clones, around 50% of which appear only once. The gene calls are TRBV7-9 and TRBJ1-2; 11 bases align to TRBD1. The source was CD4+ T cells sorted from blood, collected at week 0. This sequence was found in a human donor with alopecia areata. As DNA, the CDR3 is TGTGCCAGCAGACTACTCCGGGACAGGGGGGACTATGGCTACACCTTC. Translating it yields CASRLLRDRGDYGYTF.